This T cell receptor (beta chain) was profiled in a study of CD8+ T cells in alopecia areata. Study-wide points: Alopecia totalis/universalis scalp especially showed more expanded CD8+ clones than normal scalp.

RNA extraction and reverse transcription yielded cDNA as sequencing template. TCRdb's copy holds only in-frame clones and misses some; the assay was immunoSEQ multiplex PCR. The sample lists approximately 210,000 clones, over 40% occurring once. The treatment was: oral pan-JAK inhibitor, 5-10 mg twice daily. It was from alopecia areata patients that lesional scalp punch biopsies and peripheral blood were collected. CDR1 is SNHLY and CDR2 is FYNNEI in the germline V gene. The J segment lost 3 bases and the V segment lost 4 bases, leaving 6 bases of the junction unmatched. CDR3 length: 15 amino acids. This clone occurred a few times. Its target is not known.

The receptor was derived from a human donor with alopecia areata. The chain uses TRBV2 and TRBJ2-7; TRBD1 agrees at 10 bases. This sample comprised CD4+ T cells sorted from blood, obtained around week 36, from a patient treated with tofacitinib. The CDR3: CASSGDRGAVYEQYF. The CDR3 nucleotides are TGTGCCAGCAGTGGGGACAGGGGCGCAGTCTACGAGCAGTACTTC.